The rows below give T cell receptor beta chains drawn from one sample of a study of OX40 agonist ivuxolimab in advanced cancers. Some clones are missing from TCRdb's copy, which holds only in-frame ones; the method was immunoSEQ multiplex PCR. The sample yields roughly 61,000 clones, roughly 77% seen once. The material was CD4+ or CD8+ T cells sorted from blood, obtained in a trial of the OX40 agonist ivuxolimab. These TCRs come from an adult with an advanced solid tumor such as melanoma, head and neck, liver or kidney cancer. Both conserved end residues are part of each CDR3. D genes are given only for firm matches. Rows may omit the clone size; those that give it use once, few, many or a size class.

CASNVPNRGLTEAFF	TGTGCCAGTAACGTCCCCAACAGGGGTTTAACTGAAGCTTTCTTT	NA	TRBD1	TRBV19	TRBJ1-1
CASSLVGRTGQETQYF	TGTGCCAGCAGCTTGGTTGGGAGGACAGGGCAAGAGACCCAGTACTTC	NA	TRBD1	TRBV5-5	TRBJ2-5
CASSPVRGGTQYF	TGCGCCAGCAGCCCAGTTAGGGGAGGGACCCAGTACTTC	NA	NA	TRBV5-1	TRBJ2-5
CASSLDLVSSYNEQFF	TGCGCCAGCAGCTTGGATCTGGTTAGCTCCTACAATGAGCAGTTCTTC	once	NA	TRBV5-1	TRBJ2-1
CASSPRGQGLGRPTDTQYF	TGCGCCAGCAGCCCGCGGGGACAGGGTCTGGGGCGCCCCACAGATACGCAGTATTTT	NA	TRBD1	TRBV5-1	TRBJ2-3
CASSYLAGQSYEQYF	TGTGCCAGCAGCTACCTAGCGGGGCAGTCCTACGAGCAGTACTTC	NA	TRBD2	TRBV7-2	TRBJ2-7
CASSPRSLLAGGPTDTQYF	TGTGCCAGCTCACCCCGCAGCCTACTAGCGGGGGGCCCCACAGATACGCAGTATTTT	NA	TRBD2	TRBV18	TRBJ2-3
CASSSDRPSGDSPLHF	TGTGCCAGCAGTTCCGATCGACCCTCCGGGGATTCACCCCTCCACTTT	NA	NA	TRBV6-5	TRBJ1-6
CASSLKGQVPLPSPYEQYF	TGTGCCAGCAGTTTAAAGGGACAGGTTCCGCTTCCATCCCCCTACGAGCAGTACTTC	once	TRBD1	TRBV27	TRBJ2-7
CAISGRMNTEAFF	TGTGCCATCAGTGGACGGATGAACACTGAAGCTTTCTTT	NA	NA	TRBV10-3	TRBJ1-1
CASSRPGQGTGELFF	TGCGCCAGCAGCCGCCCGGGACAGGGGACCGGGGAGCTGTTTTTT	NA	TRBD1	TRBV4-1	TRBJ2-2
CASSGRDRRTGELFF	TGTGCCAGCAGTGGAAGGGACAGGAGAACCGGGGAGCTGTTTTTT	NA	TRBD1	TRBV6-1	TRBJ2-2
CASSASAGGNSPLHF	TGTGCCAGCAGTGCATCGGCAGGGGGAAATTCACCCCTCCACTTT	once	TRBD1	TRBV6-5	TRBJ1-6
CASSQALVSPLHF	TGCGCCAGCAGCCAAGCCCTGGTCTCACCCCTCCACTTT	NA	NA	TRBV4-1	TRBJ1-6
CASSAGTSGQETQYF	TGTGCCAGCAGCGCGGGGACTAGCGGGCAAGAGACCCAGTACTTC	NA	TRBD2	TRBV5-8	TRBJ2-5
CASSQGTASSYEQYF	TGCGCCAGCAGCCAAGGGACGGCGAGCTCCTACGAGCAGTACTTC	few	NA	TRBV5-1	TRBJ2-7
CASSLQTGFYEQYF	TGCGCCAGCAGCCTGCAAACAGGATTCTACGAGCAGTACTTC	once	NA	TRBV5-1	TRBJ2-7
CASSLSGFNQPQHF	TGTGCCAGCAGTTTAAGTGGGTTCAATCAGCCCCAGCATTTT	NA	NA	TRBV27	TRBJ1-5
CASSSRLAGKQFF	TGTGCCAGCAGCTCACGACTAGCGGGTAAGCAGTTCTTC	few	TRBD2	TRBV7-9	TRBJ2-1
CASSLGLRIQETQYF	TGTGCCAGCAGCCTGGGACTCCGCATCCAAGAGACCCAGTACTTC	once	NA	TRBV5-4	TRBJ2-5
CASSLGTGRNEQYF	TGTGCCAGCAGCTTAGGGACAGGGAGGAACGAGCAGTACTTC	NA	TRBD1	TRBV7-6	TRBJ2-7
CASSYIGQGEKLFF	TGTGCCAGCAGTTACATAGGTCAAGGTGAAAAACTGTTTTTT	NA	NA	TRBV6-5	TRBJ1-4
CASSPQTSLNSPLHF	TGTGCCAGCAGCCCCCAGACCAGTCTCAATTCACCCCTCCACTTT	NA	NA	TRBV7-2	TRBJ1-6
CASSELAGASYNEQFF	TGTGCCAGCAGTGAACTAGCGGGGGCATCCTACAATGAGCAGTTCTTC	NA	TRBD2	TRBV7-8	TRBJ2-1
CASSPGVGTDTQYF	TGCGCCAGCAGCCCAGGAGTGGGAACTGATACGCAGTATTTT	NA	NA	TRBV4-1	TRBJ2-3
CASSPTGLGYTF	TGTGCCAGCAGCCCGACAGGGTTGGGCTACACCTTC	NA	TRBD1	TRBV11-2	TRBJ1-2
CASSLDGGSGNTIYF	TGTGCCAGCAGCTTAGACGGAGGGTCTGGAAACACCATATATTTT	NA	NA	TRBV11-3	TRBJ1-3
CASSTSGATYEQYF	TGTGCCAGTAGCACTAGCGGGGCGACCTACGAGCAGTACTTC	NA	TRBD2	TRBV19	TRBJ2-7